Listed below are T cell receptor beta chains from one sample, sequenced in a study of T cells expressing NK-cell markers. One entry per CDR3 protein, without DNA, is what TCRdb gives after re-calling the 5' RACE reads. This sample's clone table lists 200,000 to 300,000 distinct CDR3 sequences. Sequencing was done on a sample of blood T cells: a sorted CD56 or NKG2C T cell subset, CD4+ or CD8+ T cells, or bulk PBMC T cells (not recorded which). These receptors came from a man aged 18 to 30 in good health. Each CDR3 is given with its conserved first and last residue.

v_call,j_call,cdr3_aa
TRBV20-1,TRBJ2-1,CSARDVSGRYENEQFF
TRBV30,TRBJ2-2,CAWNRHIGELFF
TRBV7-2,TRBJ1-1,CASSQSRESTEAFF
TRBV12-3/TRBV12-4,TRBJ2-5,CASSFRRETQYF
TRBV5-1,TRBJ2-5,CASRQGLREETQYF
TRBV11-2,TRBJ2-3,CASSSLVAGGSDTQYF
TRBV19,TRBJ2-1,CASTPPRLAGGYNEQFF
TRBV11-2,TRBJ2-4,CASSLRGQGGGGNIQYF
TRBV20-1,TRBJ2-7,CSARDSDFYEQYF
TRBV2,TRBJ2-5,CATNRDFGKTQYF
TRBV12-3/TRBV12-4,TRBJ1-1,CASNLGREAFF
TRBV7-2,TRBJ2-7,CASSLAGKTYEQYF
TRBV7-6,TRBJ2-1,CASSETSRAGSYNEQFF
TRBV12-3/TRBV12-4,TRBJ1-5,CASSPGGFRQPQHF
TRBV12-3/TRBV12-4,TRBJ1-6,CASSPRLENSPLHF